The 26 T cell receptor beta chains below come from one sample, sequenced in a study of T cell clonality in common variable immunodeficiency. Study-wide points: In common variable immunodeficiency, TCR beta chains reportedly carried fewer deletions and N-nucleotide insertions.

Antigens for these TCRs are unknown. Sequencing used immunoSEQ multiplex PCR; TCRdb keeps in-frame clones, though not all of them. The sample's table shows several thousand clones. The sequenced sample consisted of peripheral blood mononuclear cells. The origin of the receptors is a human donor with common variable immunodeficiency.

A note on this clone: Read coverage stops 3 residues before the CDR3 terminus; the germline J gene supplies the remainder. The chain links TRBV7-9 to TRBJ1-1, with D possibly TRBD1 on 5 matching bases. The CDR3 runs 14 residues. Trimming removed 1 base from V and 5 bases from J, with 11 bases in between. In germline, CDR1 is SEHNR, CDR2 FQNEAQ (reference sequence). The CDR3 DNA, read in part, is TGTGCCAGCAGCTTAGGGCAGGGAGAGACTGAA. Its translation: CASSLGQGETE. The full CDR3 sequence reads CASSLGQGETEAFF.

With regard to this clone: The read falls 3 residues short of the CDR3 end, and the missing part is taken from the germline J gene. V is TRBV19 and J is TRBJ2-5; TRBD1 agrees at 7 bases. Germline CDR1 reads LNHDA; CDR2 reads SQIVND (reference sequence). The CDR3 has 15 amino acids. Trimming removed 3 bases from V and 5 bases from J; junction bases left unmatched: 9. The CDR3 DNA, read in part, is TGTGCCAGTAGTATTCAGAGGGGGCGAGAGGAGACC. Its protein product is CASSIQRGREET. The entire CDR3 is CASSIQRGREETQYF.

Remarks on this clone: The observed sequence ends 3 residues before the CDR3 terminus, with the missing tail filled in from the germline J gene. At the DNA level, this CDR3 is encoded by other sequences in the same sample as well. The chain uses TRBV7-9 and TRBJ2-6; the D gene is possibly TRBD1 (6 bases). The germline CDR1 and CDR2 sequences are SEHNR and FQNEAQ (reference sequence). Trimming stripped 9 bases from V and 4 bases from J, with 16 bases between. CDR3 length: 15 amino acids. The CDR3 bases that were read are TGTGCCAGTATCATACAGGGTCCGGGGGCCAACGTC. Protein: CASIIQGPGANV. The entire CDR3 is CASIIQGPGANVLTF.

Note on this clone: The read comes to an end 3 residues before the CDR3 does, leaving the germline J gene to fill in the end. J is TRBJ2-6 and V is TRBV18; 9 bases are shared with TRBD1. Germline V lookup: CDR1 KGHSH, CDR2 LQKENI. The CDR3 spans 16 residues. V gave up 3 bases and J gave up 0 bases; unmatched junction bases: 0. The sequenced CDR3 bases are TGTGCCAGCTCACCGACAGGGGGCTCTGGGGCCAACGTC. Translation: CASSPTGGSGANV. The whole CDR3 sequence reads CASSPTGGSGANVLTF.

Details on this clone: The read ends 3 residues before the CDR3 terminus; that terminus is restored from the germline J gene. The V gene is TRBV5-1, the J gene TRBJ1-1, with D tentatively TRBD1 (5 bases). The CDR3 runs 14 residues. V gave up 2 bases and J gave up 7 bases, with 15 bases separating them. Germline lookup yields CDR1 SGHRS and CDR2 YFSETQ. The CDR3 region is CASSLDAWGIEAFF. CDR3 DNA, as far as it was read: TGCGCCAGCAGCTTAGATGCCTGGGGCATTGAA. The full variable domain, completed using reference TRBV5-1 and TRBJ1-1, is KAGVTQTPRYLIKTRGQQVTLSCSPISGHRSVSWYQQTPGQGLQFLFEYFSETQRNKGNFPGRFSGRQFSNSRSEMNVSTLELGDSALYLCASSLDAWGIEAFFGQGTRLTVV.

The sequenced CDR3 bases are TGTGCCAGTAGCCCCGGCAGGGGAGGTGAA. It specifies CASSPGRGGE. The full CDR3 protein is CASSPGRGGEAFF. The J gene is TRBJ1-1, the V gene TRBV19; D possibly corresponds to TRBD1 (6 bases). Read sequence stops 3 residues before the CDR3 end, and the germline J gene provides the missing end. The CDR3 has 13 amino acids. From germline, CDR1 is LNHDA and CDR2 SQIVND (reference sequence). V lost 6 bases and J lost 7, with 15 bases in between.

The CDR3 loop is CASSLEAGWYEQYF. The part of the CDR3 DNA that was read is TGCGCCAGCAGCTTGGAGGCAGGGTGGTACGAG. The genes are TRBV5-1 and TRBJ2-7; a possible D gene is TRBD1 (5 bases). The read halts 3 residues ahead of the CDR3 end, with the missing end drawn from the germline J gene. CDR3 length: 14 amino acids. Germline V CDR1 and CDR2: SGHRS, YFSETQ. Between the trimmed V and J ends, which lost 0 bases and 4 bases, there was a span of 11 bases.

Judged by frequency, this clone is medium-sized. Read coverage stops 3 residues before the CDR3 terminus; the germline J gene supplies the remainder. Other DNA sequences of this sample code for an identical CDR3. The rearrangement uses TRBV20-1 and TRBJ2-7; 10 bases are shared with TRBD1. Germline assignment: CDR1 DFQATT and CDR2 SNEGSKA (reference sequence). This CDR3 is built from 13 residues. The V segment lost 5 bases and the J segment 3 bases; nucleotides outside the gene matches: 4. CDR3 bases read: TGCAGTGCTCACCGGGACAGGGGCTACGAG. This sequence encodes CSAHRDRGYE. The full CDR3 sequence reads CSAHRDRGYEQYF.

According to its frequency, this clone is medium-sized (0.01 to 0.1%). The read ends 3 residues shy of where the CDR3 ends; the end is completed using the germline J gene. The chain employs TRBV19 and TRBJ2-1, with TRBD2 identical over 7 bases. The junction had 9 bases not matched to a gene; V was cut back by 6 bases and J by 1 base. The CDR3 runs to 16 residues. Germline CDR1 is LNHDA and CDR2 is SQIVND (reference sequence). The DNA read from the CDR3 is TGTGCCAGTAGCCCTCAAGCGGGATCGTCCTACAATGAG. Protein product: CASSPQAGSSYNE. The whole CDR3 region reads CASSPQAGSSYNEQFF.

On this clone: The CDR3 is cut off 3 residues early in the read; its end comes from the germline J gene. The rearrangement uses TRBV7-9 and TRBJ2-3, with TRBD2 matching over 8 bases. Trimming at V came to 4 bases and at J to 1 base, leaving 4 bases not matched to a gene. The CDR3 runs 15 residues. CDR1 and CDR2 (germline): SEHNR, FQNEAQ (reference sequence). This CDR3 is CASSSRGGGTDTQYF. The DNA read from the CDR3 is TGTGCCAGCAGCTCCCGGGGGGGCGGCACAGATACG. Using reference TRBV7-9 and TRBJ2-3 for the parts outside the CDR3, the full variable domain is DTGVSQNPRHKITKRGQNVTFRCDPISEHNRLYWYRQTLGQGPEFLTYFQNEAQLEKSRLLSDRFSAERPKGSFSTLEIQRTEQGDSAMYLCASSSRGGGTDTQYFGPGTRLTVL.

As to this clone: The CDR3 end is not reached by the read, which stops 3 residues before it; the germline J gene fills it in. This chain links TRBV30 with TRBJ2-7; 7 bases fit TRBD1. The CDR3 totals 12 residues. From germline, CDR1 is GTSNPN and CDR2 SVGIG (reference sequence). J lost 2 bases, V lost 3 bases, and 1 base had no gene match. CDR3 DNA, as far as it was read: TGTGCCTGGAGGGGACAGCCCTACGAG. Encoded protein: CAWRGQPYE. The complete CDR3 sequence is CAWRGQPYEQYF.

As to this clone: The read comes to an end 3 residues before the CDR3 does, leaving the germline J gene to fill in the end. J is TRBJ2-3 and V is TRBV20-1, with D hard to call. Per the germline V gene, CDR1 is DFQATT and CDR2 is SNEGSKA (reference sequence). The CDR3 consists of 14 residues. Trimming took 3 bases from V and 1 from J, leaving 11 bases between them. CDR3 amino acids: CSASLRQGTDTQYF. The part of the CDR3 DNA that was read is TGCAGTGCTAGCCTACGACAAGGCACAGATACG.

Points on this clone: The CDR3 extends 3 residues past the end of the read, so its final part is completed from the germline J gene. V is TRBV30 and J is TRBJ2-7; TRBD2 might be the D (5 bases). In germline, CDR1 is GTSNPN, CDR2 SVGIG (reference sequence). CDR3 size: 11 residues. V lost 7 bases and J 3 bases, leaving 10 bases between the germline ends. CDR3 region: CASGLDYEQYF. The covered CDR3 bases are TGTGCCTCCGGACTTGACTACGAG.

This clone is classed as medium-sized by frequency. The read terminates 3 residues ahead of where the CDR3 ends, so the germline J gene completes it. The V gene is TRBV30, the J gene TRBJ1-1; TRBD1 might be the D (5 bases). Germline V gene lookup returns CDR1 GTSNPN and CDR2 SVGIG (reference sequence). CDR3 size: 11 residues. The V end was cut by 3 bases, the J end by 6 bases, with 8 bases between. The CDR3 bases that were read are TGTGCCTGGAGCGACAGCGCTGAA. This gives the protein CAWSDSAE. From start to end, the CDR3 is CAWSDSAEAFF.

Comments on this clone: The CDR3 goes on 3 residues after the read ends, and that part is filled in from the germline J gene. The gene calls are TRBV19 and TRBJ2-3; TRBD2 matches at 7 bases. J lost 2 bases, V lost 3 bases, and 8 bases had no gene match. The CDR3 is made up of 16 amino acids. CDR1 is LNHDA, CDR2 SQIVND, per germline (reference sequence). The CDR3 loop reads CASSMGGSGVTDTQYF. The covered CDR3 bases are TGTGCCAGTAGTATGGGCGGGAGTGGCGTCACAGATACG.

In the case of this clone: The read is 3 residues too short to cover the CDR3 end, so that end is filled in from the germline J gene. The chain carries TRBV6-1 and TRBJ2-1, with D possibly being TRBD2 (5 bases). Trimming took off 4 bases at V and 9 bases at J, with 16 bases between the two ends. From germline, CDR1 is MNHNS and CDR2 SASEGT. The CDR3 is made up of 14 amino acids. The CDR3 protein is CASSGFQRAGEQFF. The CDR3 bases that were read are TGTGCCAGCAGTGGGTTTCAACGGGCGGGTGAG.

Judged by frequency, this clone is medium-sized (0.01 to 0.1%). The read ends 3 residues early relative to the CDR3; the germline J gene fills the gap. The chain combines TRBV29-1 with TRBJ1-2, with 7 bases lining up with TRBD1. This CDR3 is built from 12 residues. The V gene's germline CDR1 is SQVTM and CDR2 ANQGSEA. The V gene end was trimmed by 5 bases and the J gene end by 3 bases; junction bases not matched to a gene: 3. The CDR3 here is CSVTGVDYGYTF. The sequenced part of the CDR3 DNA is TGCAGCGTTACAGGGGTTGACTATGGC.

Of note for this clone: The sequence runs out 3 residues before the end of the CDR3; the remainder is reconstructed from the germline J gene. The rearrangement links TRBV23-1 to TRBJ2-1, with TRBD2 matching over 7 bases. TRBV23-1 belongs to the ORF category, with a function that is uncertain. Trimming at V came to 7 bases and at J to 6 bases, leaving 9 bases not matched to a gene. The CDR3 runs 14 residues. The covered CDR3 bases are TGCGCCAGCATCGGCGGGAGTGTGGGCAATGAG. It translates to CASIGGSVGNE. The complete CDR3 protein is CASIGGSVGNEQFF.

A word on this clone: The read comes to an end 3 residues before the CDR3 does, leaving the germline J gene to fill in the end. The chain has TRBV19 and TRBJ2-1; TRBD1 might be the D (5 bases). The CDR3 contains 14 residues. Germline CDR1 LNHDA, CDR2 SQIVND (reference sequence). The V end was cut by 3 bases, the J end by 9 bases, with 15 bases between. CDR3 sequence reads: CASSIWQGSGEQFF. The DNA read from the CDR3 is TGTGCCAGTAGTATTTGGCAGGGCTCGGGTGAG. Supplemented by reference TRBV19 and TRBJ2-1, the full variable domain reads DGGITQSPKYLFRKEGQNVTLSCEQNLNHDAMYWYRQDPGQGLRLIYYSQIVNDFQKGDIAEGYSVSREKKESFPLTVTSAQKNPTAFYLCASSIWQGSGEQFFGPGTRLTVL.

About this clone itself: Read data end 3 residues before the CDR3 end; the end is taken from the germline J gene. The chain joins TRBV19 to TRBJ1-4; maybe TRBD1 (5 bases). The V and J ends lost 3 bases and 4 bases respectively, with 18 bases between them. The CDR3 sequence is 17 residues long. Germline CDR1 and CDR2: LNHDA and SQIVND (reference sequence). CDR3 DNA, as far as it was read: TGTGCCAGTAGTATCGGGGGTGAGCTTGGACTTAATGAAAAA. It codes for CASSIGGELGLNEK. The complete CDR3 protein is CASSIGGELGLNEKLFF. Full variable domain (remainder filled in from reference TRBV19 and TRBJ1-4): DGGITQSPKYLFRKEGQNVTLSCEQNLNHDAMYWYRQDPGQGLRLIYYSQIVNDFQKGDIAEGYSVSREKKESFPLTVTSAQKNPTAFYLCASSIGGELGLNEKLFFGSGTQLSVL.

A note on this clone: The read terminates 3 residues before the CDR3 end, so the remaining end is supplied by the germline J gene. The J gene is TRBJ2-7, the V gene TRBV2, with unresolved D. The CDR3 has 11 amino acids. V lost 5 bases and J 4 bases, leaving 6 bases between the germline ends. CDR1 is SNHLY and CDR2 is FYNNEI in the germline V gene. CDR3 DNA, as far as it was read: TGTGCCAGCAGTTACCTATACGAG. Protein: CASSYLYE. The full CDR3 reads CASSYLYEQYF.

Note on this clone: The CDR3 goes on 3 residues after the read ends, and that part is filled in from the germline J gene. V gene TRBV2 combines with J gene TRBJ2-3, with D possibly being TRBD1 or TRBD2 (6 bases each). V was shortened by 5 bases and J by 5 bases, with 17 bases between the two germline ends. CDR1 SNHLY and CDR2 FYNNEI come from the germline V gene. CDR3 size: 15 residues. The CDR3 bases that were read are TGTGCCAGCAGTACAACAGGGAGGCGATTAGATACG. Translating gives CASSTTGRRLDT. The CDR3 in full is CASSTTGRRLDTQYF.

To note about this clone: The read halts 3 residues ahead of the CDR3 end, with the missing end drawn from the germline J gene. The chain joins TRBV6-1 to TRBJ2-5, with 7 bases lining up with TRBD1. The length of the CDR3 is 14 residues. Germline CDR1 MNHNS, CDR2 SASEGT. The V gene end was trimmed by 4 bases and the J gene end by 4 bases; junction bases not matched to a gene: 6. CDR3 sequence: CASSVTGDRETQYF. The CDR3 DNA, read in part, is TGTGCCAGCAGTGTAACAGGGGATCGAGAGACC.

As concerns this clone: Sequencing ends 3 residues short of the CDR3 end; the germline J gene provides the rest. The chain joins TRBV2 to TRBJ2-5; D is ambiguous. CDR1 and CDR2 from the germline V gene are SNHLY and FYNNEI. The CDR3 has 12 residues. The V end lost 4 bases, the J end lost 4 bases, and 7 bases lay between the germline ends. The part of the CDR3 DNA that was read is TGTGCCAGCAGTGCCCTACGAGAGACC. Its translation is CASSALRET. The entire CDR3 protein is CASSALRETQYF. Full variable domain (remainder filled in from reference TRBV2 and TRBJ2-5): EPEVTQTPSHQVTQMGQEVILRCVPISNHLYFYWYRQILGQKVEFLVSFYNNEISEKSEIFDDQFSVERPDGSNFTLKIRSTKLEDSAMYFCASSALRETQYFGPGTRLLVL.

For this clone: Relative to the germline gene, one junction end is altered; a read error may explain this. Read sequence stops 3 residues before the CDR3 end, and the germline J gene provides the missing end. V usage is TRBV6-1 and J usage is TRBJ1-1; 8 bases line up with TRBD1. The CDR3 runs to 15 residues. Germline V gene lookup returns CDR1 MNHNS and CDR2 SASEGT. CDR3 amino acids: CASSDGQGRVPDAFF. The CDR3 bases that were read are TGTGCCAGCAGTGATGGACAGGGAAGGGTCCCTGAC.

For this clone: The read ends 3 residues before the CDR3 terminus; that terminus is restored from the germline J gene. The rearrangement uses TRBV19 and TRBJ1-5; 7 bases match TRBD1. Germline CDR1 reads LNHDA; CDR2 reads SQIVND (reference sequence). This CDR3 is 12 amino acids long. V shed 5 bases, J shed 7 bases, and the junction held 2 bases outside the gene matches. Incomplete CDR3 DNA: TGTGCCAGTAGTGACAGGGAGCAGCCC. This encodes CASSDREQP. The entire CDR3 is CASSDREQPQHF.